This TCR beta chain was sequenced during a study of human thymus T cells. Points from the study as a whole: Usage of V and J genes appeared biased in thymic and blood repertoires.

CDR3 length equals 17 residues. Trimming at V came to 3 bases and at J to 4 bases, leaving 5 bases not matched to a gene. Germline-derived CDR1 and CDR2 are MNHEY and SMNVEV (reference sequence). Produced via immunoSEQ multiplex PCR; TCRdb's table is partial and in-frame only. The sample has around 70,000 clones; approximately 95% are singletons. A word on this clone: Its cognate antigen is unknown.

Corrective heart surgery yielded resections, and these provided the thymus tissue. Donors were healthy Finnish babies undergoing corrective operations for congenital heart defects. The sample consisted of thymus tissue. The sequence was obtained from a girl under two years old with a congenital heart defect but otherwise immunologically healthy. The genes are TRBV27 and TRBJ2-2; TRBD2 agrees at 13 bases. CDR3 bases: TGTGCCAGCAGTTTGTCTGGACTAGCGGGAGTCACCGGGGAGCTGTTTTTT. Protein sequence: CASSLSGLAGVTGELFF.